These T cell receptor beta chains were read from a single sample in a study of long-term antiretroviral therapy in people with HIV. Using immunoSEQ multiplex PCR, the repertoire was profiled, and TCRdb retains in-frame clones only, with some absent. The table has around 25,000 clones, around four fifths seen once. The source material was unsorted PBMCs, sampled 3 years after starting antiretroviral therapy. The receptors come from a man aged 18 to 29 with HIV. Both conserved end residues are trimmed from each CDR3. The D gene is left open where the match is weak.

V gene	D gene	CDR3 length	J gene	CDR3 protein
TRBV18	.	13	TRBJ1-1	ASSPSVLSNTEAF
TRBV18	.	11	TRBJ2-1	ASSPREENEQF
TRBV18	TRBD1	12	TRBJ2-7	ASSSPGQTYEQY
TRBV5-4	.	12	TRBJ1-6	ASRYDRTNSPLH
TRBV7-9	.	13	TRBJ1-6	ASSLGTGLGSPLH
TRBV5-1	TRBD1	13	TRBJ2-3	ASSPLGQTTDTQY
TRBV28	.	15	TRBJ1-1	ASRRGIWVGMNTEAF
TRBV7-9	.	10	TRBJ1-2	ASSLGGYGYT
TRBV9	.	11	TRBJ2-2	ASSPGSTGELF
TRBV19	.	9	TRBJ2-2	ASQYTGELF
TRBV5-1	TRBD2	14	TRBJ2-5	ASSRRTSGGQETQY
TRBV7-9	.	10	TRBJ2-7	ASSRTDYEQY
TRBV29-1	TRBD2	14	TRBJ2-3	SVEILAGVLKDTQY
TRBV9	TRBD2	14	TRBJ2-2	ASSVTRGAYTGELF
TRBV5-4	TRBD1	13	TRBJ2-5	ASSLGRGQGETQY
TRBV30	.	11	TRBJ2-1	AWSQTWRTEQF
TRBV19	.	13	TRBJ1-4	ASSRQQGTNEKLF
TRBV10-2	.	12	TRBJ1-5	ASSPTISNQPQH
TRBV30	.	13	TRBJ1-2	AWSVGGPGRYGYT